This record concerns one T cell receptor beta chain sequence. Its antigen is unknown. Healthy Caucasians from Russia aged roughly 6 to 95 served as donors. This CDR3 region has 16 residues. The V gene's germline CDR1 is MGHRA and CDR2 YSYEKL. These data belong to a study of blood T cells in healthy people across ages. Whole-study findings and limits: There was no known CMV status for donors, so expanded clonotype changes were possibly confounded. Naive T cell percentage strongly correlated with TCR beta diversity.

Next came a second PCR, run for roughly 6 to 11 cycles, which used a sample-barcoded 5' primer along with a J-beta primer mix. Every single cDNA molecule received a tag from a template-switch adaptor with 12 random nucleotides. TCRdb processed the 5' RACE reads anew with MiXCR; each CDR3 protein has one entry. The sample records some 800,000 distinct CDR3 sequences, under 45% being singletons. This TCR came from a man aged 55 to 70 in good health. Sequenced: blood. The gene calls are TRBV4-1 and TRBJ2-1, with no clear D. TRBJ2-7 explains the end of the DNA better; the J call may be wrong. The chain's CDR3 is CASSHLDILTYNEQYF. The CDR3 region has the DNA TGCGCCAGCAGCCACCTTGATATTTTGACTTACAATGAGCAGTACTTC.